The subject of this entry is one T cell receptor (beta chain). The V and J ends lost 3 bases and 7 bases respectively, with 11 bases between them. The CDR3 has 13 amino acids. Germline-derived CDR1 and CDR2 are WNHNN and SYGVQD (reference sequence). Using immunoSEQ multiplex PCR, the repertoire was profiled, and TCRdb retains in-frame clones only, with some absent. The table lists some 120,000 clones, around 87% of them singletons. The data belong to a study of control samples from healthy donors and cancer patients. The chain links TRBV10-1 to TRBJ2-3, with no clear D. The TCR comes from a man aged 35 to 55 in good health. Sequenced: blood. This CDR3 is CASSERIAHTQYF. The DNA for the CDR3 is TGCGCCAGCAGTGAAAGGATTGCACATACGCAGTATTTT.